This T cell receptor (beta chain) was retrieved from a study of human T cells and chemical hapten exposure. Time point given: pre-sensitization, week 0. The treatment denotes: therapeutic diphenylcyclopropenone sensitization with weekly scalp DPC. Individual cDNA molecules each carried unique molecular identifiers attached by the library. A single record per CDR3 protein comes from TCRdb applying MiXCR to the RACE reads. The sample gives about 68,000 distinct CDR3 sequences, approximately 11% of which show up once; approximately 4.7% is in the top ten. Ten or more counts support this clonotype. V was shortened by 7 bases and J by 1 base, with 10 bases between the two germline ends. CDR1 and CDR2 (germline): SNHLY, FYNNEI. The CDR3 loop spans 13 amino acids.

The genes are TRBV2 and TRBJ1-1, with no clear D. The source was whole blood, collected in connection with sensitization to the hapten diphenylcyclopropenone (DPC). The source is a woman aged 45-65 years with alopecia areata. Some clones in this sample may be carry-over from other donors' samples. The CDR3 nucleotides read TGTGCCAGCAAAGTAGACGGGAACACTGAAGCTTTCTTT. This codes for CASKVDGNTEAFF.